The rows below give T cell receptor beta chains drawn from one sample of a study of cytomegalovirus exposure and HLA in healthy donors. The table came from immunoSEQ multiplex PCR; TCRdb's copy has only in-frame clones and leaves some out. The sample shows more than 150,000 clones, 75% to 90% of them seen only once. Sequenced: PBMCs. The receptors were sampled from a man in his forties or fifties in good health and CMV-seropositive. The CDR3 runs from the conserved cysteine through the conserved F or W. D genes are given only for firm matches. Size is stated for part of the rows, as once, few or many counts, or as a class when the clone is expanded.

v_call	clone_size	d_call	j_call	cdr3_nt	cdr3_aa
TRBV6-5	-	TRBD1	TRBJ2-4	TGTGCCAGCAGAGGGGGCTTAGCCAAAAACATTCAGTACTTC	CASRGGLAKNIQYF
TRBV5-4	-	-	TRBJ1-1	TGTGCCAGCAGCTTGACTAGTGGAATAGAAGCTTTCTTT	CASSLTSGIEAFF
TRBV6-6	-	-	TRBJ1-2	TGTGCCAGCAGTTCCATCGACAGGTCGAACTATGGCTACACCTTC	CASSSIDRSNYGYTF
TRBV30	-	TRBD1	TRBJ2-4	TGTGCCTGGACTAGGGGGCCATCCCGTCCAAAAAACATTCAGTACTTC	CAWTRGPSRPKNIQYF
TRBV29-1	-	TRBD1	TRBJ2-7	TGCAGCGTTGTAGGGGGCGGGTACGAGCAGTACTTC	CSVVGGGYEQYF
TRBV27	-	-	TRBJ1-5	TGTGCCAGCAGTTTCCAGGGTAGCAATCAGCCCCAGCATTTT	CASSFQGSNQPQHF
TRBV12-5	-	TRBD1	TRBJ2-7	TGTGCTAGTGGTTTGGCCCCCCGGACAGGGGACTCCTACGAGCAGTACTTC	CASGLAPRTGDSYEQYF
TRBV9	-	-	TRBJ2-3	TGTGCCAGCAGCGGGGAGTTGCGCACAGATACGCAGTATTTT	CASSGELRTDTQYF
TRBV11-2	once	TRBD1	TRBJ2-1	TGTGCCAGCACCGGACAGGGAACCTACAATGAGCAGTTCTTC	CASTGQGTYNEQFF
TRBV30	once	-	TRBJ1-5	TGTGCCTGGAGTGGGGGAGGCAATCAGCCCCAGCATTTT	CAWSGGGNQPQHF
TRBV28	few	TRBD1	TRBJ2-5	TGTGCCAGCAGTGTCGGGACAGGGGAAGAGACCCAGTACTTC	CASSVGTGEETQYF
TRBV10-3	few	-	TRBJ1-5	TGTGCCATCAGTGCGGAGGGACGGAATCAGCCCCAGCATTTT	CAISAEGRNQPQHF
TRBV30	few	TRBD1	TRBJ1-4	TGTGCCTGGAGTCGGACAGGAGGACATGAAAAACTGTTTTTT	CAWSRTGGHEKLFF
TRBV9	-	TRBD1	TRBJ2-5	TGTGCCAGCAGCGTAGGCCCGAGGACAGGGGGACGAGAGACCCAGTACTTC	CASSVGPRTGGRETQYF
TRBV19	-	-	TRBJ2-2	TGTGCCAGTAGGGGGGGGGCCTCGAACACCGGGGAGCTGTTTTTT	CASRGGASNTGELFF
TRBV6-5	-	-	TRBJ1-1	TGTGCCAGCAGTTACAAGACAGGTAGTGGGAACACTGAAGCTTTCTTT	CASSYKTGSGNTEAFF
TRBV5-6	-	-	TRBJ2-3	TGTGCCAGCAGCTTGTGGCGACAGCTCACAGATACGCAGTATTTT	CASSLWRQLTDTQYF